This TCR beta chain was retrieved from a study of blood T cell repertoires in COVID-19. Study-wide background: Samples taken during acute and convalescent COVID-19 were collected in the United States, Italy and Spain. PBMCs, B-cell-depleted T cells, or T cells were the source of the cDNA or gDNA that made up the material.

Followed longitudinally, the Seattle patients had been enrolled during active infection. The V gene's germline CDR1 is SEHNR and CDR2 FQNEAQ (reference sequence). CDR3 length equals 16 residues. Trimming at V came to 5 bases and at J to 4 bases, leaving 4 bases not matched to a gene. In the study's own analysis: The assay estimated nucleated cells by amplifying reference gene primers. Measured with immunoSEQ multiplex PCR; TCRdb has only the in-frame clones, and not every one. D and trimming were read from the DNA, whereas the V and J calls and clone size are those reported in that table. Of roughly 250,000 clones in the sample, about 85% are singletons; the top ten hold 0.85% to 1%. This clone was counted between two and nine times.

The sequencing input was peripheral blood. V usage is TRBV7-9 and J usage is TRBJ2-1; 14 positions agree with TRBD2. The sequence was obtained from a human donor with COVID-19, enrolled during active disease. The donor label of this sample is uncertain. CDR3 in amino acids: CASSARTSGGYNEQFF. CDR3 in DNA: TGTGCCAGCAGCGCGAGGACTAGCGGGGGGTACAATGAGCAGTTCTTC.